This TCR beta chain originates from a study of T cell responses to AZD1222 COVID-19 vaccine. Germline CDR1 is SGHVS and CDR2 is FNYEAQ. The CDR3 sequence is 13 residues long. V lost 3 bases and J 1 base, leaving 4 bases between the germline ends. Clones were read by immunoSEQ multiplex PCR, and TCRdb kept only the in-frame ones, dropping some. The sample has approximately 180,000 clones, 90% to 95% seen once. Study results and limitations: Spike-specific TCR breadth and depth were elevated following two AZD1222 doses. Researchers report vaccine-associated CD4 TCRs spanning spike, with dominance at 160-218 and 743-854. Donors skewed white British and female; clonal diversity was possibly underestimated.

Comments on this clone: Antigen: not known.

V gene TRBV7-6 combines with J gene TRBJ1-3; no clear D gene. Material: peripheral blood, obtained 28 days after the second dose of the MenACWY control vaccine. The TCR was taken from an adult who received the MenACWY meningococcal vaccine as a control. This CDR3 reads CASSFPSGNTIYF. In DNA form, the CDR3 reads TGTGCCAGCAGCTTCCCTTCTGGAAACACCATATATTTT.